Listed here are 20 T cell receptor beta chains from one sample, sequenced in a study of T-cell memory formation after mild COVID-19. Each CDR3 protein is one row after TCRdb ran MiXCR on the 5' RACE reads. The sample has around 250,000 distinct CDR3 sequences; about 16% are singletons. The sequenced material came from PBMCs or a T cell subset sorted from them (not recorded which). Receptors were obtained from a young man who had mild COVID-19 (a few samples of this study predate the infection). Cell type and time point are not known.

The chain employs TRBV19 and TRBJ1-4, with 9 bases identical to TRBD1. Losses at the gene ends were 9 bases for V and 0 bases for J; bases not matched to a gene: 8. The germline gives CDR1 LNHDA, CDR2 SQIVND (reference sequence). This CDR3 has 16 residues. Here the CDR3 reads CASRTGEGTTNEKLFF. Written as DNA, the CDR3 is TGTGCCAGCCGGACAGGGGAGGGAACAACTAATGAAAAACTGTTTTTT.

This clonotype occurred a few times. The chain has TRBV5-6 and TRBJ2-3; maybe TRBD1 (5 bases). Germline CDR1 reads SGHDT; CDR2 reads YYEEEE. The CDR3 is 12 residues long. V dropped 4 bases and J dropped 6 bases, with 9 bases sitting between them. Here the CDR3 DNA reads TGTGCCAGCAGCCATAAGGGGGATACGCAGTATTTT. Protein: CASSHKGDTQYF.

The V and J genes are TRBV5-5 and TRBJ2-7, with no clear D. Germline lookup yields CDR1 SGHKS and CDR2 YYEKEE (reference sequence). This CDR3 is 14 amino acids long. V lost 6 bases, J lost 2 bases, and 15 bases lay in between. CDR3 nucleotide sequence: TGTGCCAGCAAGTCCGGGCCCGCGACCTACGAGCAGTACTTC. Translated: CASKSGPATYEQYF.

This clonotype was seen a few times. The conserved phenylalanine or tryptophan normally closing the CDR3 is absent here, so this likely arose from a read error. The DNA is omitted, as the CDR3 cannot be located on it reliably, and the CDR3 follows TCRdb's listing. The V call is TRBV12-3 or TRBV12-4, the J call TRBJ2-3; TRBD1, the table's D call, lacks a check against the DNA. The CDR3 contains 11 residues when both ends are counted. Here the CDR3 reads CASSLPHGQIS.

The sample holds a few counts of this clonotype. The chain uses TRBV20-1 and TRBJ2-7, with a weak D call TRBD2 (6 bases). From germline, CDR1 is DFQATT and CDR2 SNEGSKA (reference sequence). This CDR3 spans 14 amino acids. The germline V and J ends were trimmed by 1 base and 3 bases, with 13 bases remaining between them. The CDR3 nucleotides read TGCAGTGCTAGAGGGGACTCCCACCGCTACGAGCAGTACTTC. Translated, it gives CSARGDSHRYEQYF.

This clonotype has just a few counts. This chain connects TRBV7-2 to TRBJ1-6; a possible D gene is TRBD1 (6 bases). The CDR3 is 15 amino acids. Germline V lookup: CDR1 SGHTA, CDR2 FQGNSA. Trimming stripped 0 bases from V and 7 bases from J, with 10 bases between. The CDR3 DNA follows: TGTGCCAGCAGCTTAGCTACAGGGCTAAATTCACCCCTCCACTTT. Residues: CASSLATGLNSPLHF.

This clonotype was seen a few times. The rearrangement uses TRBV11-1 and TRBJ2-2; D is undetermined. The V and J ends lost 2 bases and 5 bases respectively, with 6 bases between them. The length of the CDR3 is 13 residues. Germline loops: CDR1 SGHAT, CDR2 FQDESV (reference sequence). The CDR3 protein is CASSLYETGELFF. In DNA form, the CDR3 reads TGTGCCAGCAGCTTATACGAAACCGGGGAGCTGTTTTTT.

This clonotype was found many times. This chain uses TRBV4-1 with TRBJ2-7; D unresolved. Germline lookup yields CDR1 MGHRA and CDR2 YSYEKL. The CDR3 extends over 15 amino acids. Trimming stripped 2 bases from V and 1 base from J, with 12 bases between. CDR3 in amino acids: CASSQSPALSYEQYF. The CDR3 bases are TGCGCCAGCAGCCAATCCCCTGCCTTATCCTACGAGCAGTACTTC.

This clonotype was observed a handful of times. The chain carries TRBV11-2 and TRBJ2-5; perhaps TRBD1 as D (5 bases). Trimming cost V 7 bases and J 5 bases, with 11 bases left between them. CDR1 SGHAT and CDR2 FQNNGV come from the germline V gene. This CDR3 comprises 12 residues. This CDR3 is CASIGRDETQYF. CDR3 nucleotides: TGTGCCAGCATCGGCAGGGATGAGACCCAGTACTTC.

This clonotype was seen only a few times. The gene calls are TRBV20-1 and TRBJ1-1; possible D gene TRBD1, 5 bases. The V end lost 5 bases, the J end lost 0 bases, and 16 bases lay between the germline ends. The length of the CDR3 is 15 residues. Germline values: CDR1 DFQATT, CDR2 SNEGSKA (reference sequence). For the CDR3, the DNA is TGCAGTGCTTCCCAGAGGGGACGTTTGAACACTGAAGCTTTCTTT. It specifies CSASQRGRLNTEAFF.

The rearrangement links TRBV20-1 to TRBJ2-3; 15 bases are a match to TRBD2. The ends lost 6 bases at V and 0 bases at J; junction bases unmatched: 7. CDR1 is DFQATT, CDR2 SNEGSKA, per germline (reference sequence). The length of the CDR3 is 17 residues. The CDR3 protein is CSAPGTSGGFSTDTQYF. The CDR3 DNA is TGCAGTGCCCCCGGGACTAGCGGGGGGTTTAGCACAGATACGCAGTATTTT.

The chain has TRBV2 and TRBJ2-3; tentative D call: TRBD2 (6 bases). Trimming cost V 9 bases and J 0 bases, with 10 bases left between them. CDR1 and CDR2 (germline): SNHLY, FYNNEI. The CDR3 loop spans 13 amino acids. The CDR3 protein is CARGAGSTDTQYF. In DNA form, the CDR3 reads TGTGCCAGAGGGGCGGGGAGCACAGATACGCAGTATTTT.

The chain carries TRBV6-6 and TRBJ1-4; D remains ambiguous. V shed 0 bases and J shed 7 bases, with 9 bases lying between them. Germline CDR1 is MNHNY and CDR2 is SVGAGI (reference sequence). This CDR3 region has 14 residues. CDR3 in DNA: TGTGCCAGCAGTTACTCTGGGTGGGGTGAAAAACTGTTTTTT. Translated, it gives CASSYSGWGEKLFF.

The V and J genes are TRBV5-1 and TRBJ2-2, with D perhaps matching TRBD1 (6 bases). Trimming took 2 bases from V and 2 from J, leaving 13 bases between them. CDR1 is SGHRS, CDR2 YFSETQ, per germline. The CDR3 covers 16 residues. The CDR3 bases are TGCGCCAGCAGCTTTGTTGAGGACAGCAACACCGGGGAGCTGTTTTTT. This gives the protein CASSFVEDSNTGELFF.

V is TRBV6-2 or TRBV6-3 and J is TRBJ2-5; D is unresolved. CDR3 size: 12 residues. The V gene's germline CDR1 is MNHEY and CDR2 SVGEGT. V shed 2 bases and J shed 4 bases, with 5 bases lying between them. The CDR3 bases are TGTGCCAGCAGTTACCCCGGAGAGACCCAGTACTTC. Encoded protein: CASSYPGETQYF.

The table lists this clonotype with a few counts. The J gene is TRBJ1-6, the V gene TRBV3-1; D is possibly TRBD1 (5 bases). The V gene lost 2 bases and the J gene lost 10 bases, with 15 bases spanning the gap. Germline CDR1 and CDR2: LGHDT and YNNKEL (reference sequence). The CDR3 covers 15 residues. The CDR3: CASSQNQGGWSPLHF. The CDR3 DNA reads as TGTGCCAGCAGCCAAAATCAGGGAGGATGGTCACCCCTCCACTTT.

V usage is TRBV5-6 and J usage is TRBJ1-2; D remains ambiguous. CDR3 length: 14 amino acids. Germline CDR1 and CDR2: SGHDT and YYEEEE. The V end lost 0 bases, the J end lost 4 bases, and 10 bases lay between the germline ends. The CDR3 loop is CASSLGSGFYGYTF. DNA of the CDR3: TGTGCCAGCAGCTTGGGTTCGGGGTTCTATGGCTACACCTTC.

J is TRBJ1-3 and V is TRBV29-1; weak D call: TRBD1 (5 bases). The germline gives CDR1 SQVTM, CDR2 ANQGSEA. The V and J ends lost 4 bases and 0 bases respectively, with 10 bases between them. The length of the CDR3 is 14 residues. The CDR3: CSVGGLHSGNTIYF. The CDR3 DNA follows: TGCAGCGTTGGGGGCTTGCACTCTGGAAACACCATATATTTT.

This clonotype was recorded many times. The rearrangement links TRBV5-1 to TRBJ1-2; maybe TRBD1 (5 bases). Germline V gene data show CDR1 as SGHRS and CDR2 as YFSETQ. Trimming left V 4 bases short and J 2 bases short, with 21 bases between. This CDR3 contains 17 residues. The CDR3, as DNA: TGCGCCAGCAGCCGAGGGGAAGGTGGGAGGCAGAACTATGGCTACACCTTC. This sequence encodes CASSRGEGGRQNYGYTF.

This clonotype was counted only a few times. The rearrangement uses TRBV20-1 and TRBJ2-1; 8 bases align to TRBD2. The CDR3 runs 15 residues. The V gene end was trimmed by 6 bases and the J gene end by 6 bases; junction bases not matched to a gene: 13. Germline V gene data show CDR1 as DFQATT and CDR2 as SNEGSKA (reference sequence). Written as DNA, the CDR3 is TGCAGTGCGCCCCATCCGGGACTAGTCATCAATGAGCAGTTCTTC. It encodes CSAPHPGLVINEQFF.